Given below is one T cell receptor (beta chain) in context. This entry is derived from a study of blood T cell repertoires in COVID-19. About the research overall: Acute-phase and convalescent COVID-19 samples originated in the United States, Italy and Spain. In each case, the material was cDNA or gDNA derived from T cells, B-cell-depleted T cells, or PBMCs.

In the source study's methods: Nucleated cell number was recorded as an estimate derived from reference gene primer amplification. Libraries were prepared by immunoSEQ multiplex PCR; TCRdb keeps only in-frame clonotypes and omits some of them. Clone size and the V and J calls come from that table; the DNA yielded D and trimming. The table records around 150,000 clones, around nine tenths of them present only once. This clonotype was obtained from a woman aged 40 to 55 with acute or convalescent COVID-19. Sequencing was done on a sample of peripheral blood.

Written as DNA, the CDR3 is TGTGCCAGCAGGGGAACTAGCGGGAGGGCCCCTGGGGCCAACGTCCTGACTTTC. It is translated as CASRGTSGRAPGANVLTF. The chain couples TRBV28 to TRBJ2-6, with 13 bases aligning to TRBD2. Germline V gene data show CDR1 as MDHEN and CDR2 as SYDVKM. The trim removed 6 bases at V and 2 bases at J, leaving 7 bases unmatched. The CDR3 totals 18 residues.